This T cell receptor (beta chain) appears in the sequencing data of a study of shared clonotypes between healthy human individuals. Original handling: ImmunoSEQ gave junction-only sequences without quality scores, so filtering differed. TCRdb's table, derived via immunoSEQ multiplex PCR, lists solely in-frame clones and lacks some. V, J and clone size are taken as reported in that table, and D and trimming were inferred from the DNA itself. The table has about 2.1 million clones, 85% to 95% seen once. The naive CD8 population came from CD45RO-negative cells selected for CCR7, without terminally differentiated effector memory CD45RA+ cells. The TCR comes from a man between 18 and 29 years old in good health. Some clones in this sample may be carry-over from other donors' samples. Sample: naive CD8+ T cells from PBMCs.

CDR3 nucleotide sequence: TGTGCCGGACTAGCGGGCCCTGAGCAGTTCTTC. This gives the protein CAGLAGPEQFF. J is TRBJ2-1 and V is TRBV30, with 11 bases that match TRBD2. The CDR3 consists of 11 residues. CDR1 is GTSNPN and CDR2 is SVGIG in the germline V gene (reference sequence). Trimming at V came to 8 bases and at J to 9 bases, leaving 3 bases not matched to a gene. Drawing the rest from reference TRBV30 and TRBJ2-1, the complete variable domain is SQTIHQWPATLVQPVGSPLSLECTVEGTSNPNLYWYRQAAGRGLQLLFYSVGIGQISSEVPQNLSASRPQDRQFILSSKKLLLSDSGFYLCAGLAGPEQFFGPGTRLTVL.